This TCR beta chain was sequenced in a study of beta chain features in type 1 diabetes. Overall study context: Cell yields, age and gender were similar between patients and healthy donors. Whole-study results and caveats: cDNA-based sequencing might over-represent cells highly expressing TCR. A pattern of fewer insertions and more deletions at VDJ junctions was seen in type 1 diabetes patients.

This clone showed up just a few times. Its specificity is unknown. Expressed TCRB transcripts were sequenced because the isolated RNA had all been reverse transcribed beforehand. Profiled with immunoSEQ multiplex PCR; TCRdb holds only in-frame clones, not every one. The top ten hold around 0.02% of the sample, which has hundreds of thousands of clones, about 17% seen once. Germline CDR1 SEHNR, CDR2 FQNEAQ (reference sequence). This CDR3 has 12 amino acids. Trimming shortened V by 5 bases and J by 4 bases, and 9 bases separated the two germline ends. The clonotype originates from a woman under 30 in good health. Sequencing was performed on naive CD4+ T cells from blood. The V gene is TRBV7-9, the J gene TRBJ2-7; D is perhaps TRBD2 (6 bases). This CDR3 is CASSRLEYEQYF. CDR3 DNA: TGTGCCAGCAGCCGACTAGAGTACGAGCAGTACTTC.